The 12 T cell receptor beta chains listed next were all sequenced from one sample in a study of blood T cells in healthy people across ages. A second PCR, run for about 6 to 11 cycles, used a sample-barcoded 5' primer plus a J-beta primer mix. TCRdb fed the 5' RACE reads into MiXCR, producing one record per CDR3 protein. The sample lists some 940,000 distinct CDR3 sequences; about 28% were seen once. These data were also filed under a second study, of T cells of mothers and their children.

The sample was blood. The receptors shown here come from a woman between 40 and 50 years old in good health.

This clonotype was seen a single time. The chain uses TRBV28 and TRBJ1-3; D remains unclear. Germline V lookup: CDR1 MDHEN, CDR2 SYDVKM. The germline V and J ends were trimmed by 7 bases and 0 bases, with 13 bases remaining between them. The CDR3 runs 15 residues. CDR3 amino acids: CASILGTASGNTIYF. CDR3 nucleotide sequence: TGTGCCAGCATTCTAGGCACGGCCTCTGGAAACACCATATATTTT.

Remarks on this clonotype: A read error is possible here, since a much larger clone lies one base away. The rearrangement uses TRBV12-3 or TRBV12-4 and TRBJ2-1, with 15 nucleotides matching TRBD2. The CDR3 has 18 residues. V lost 3 bases to trimming and J lost 8 bases; unmatched junction nucleotides: 11. The CDR3 sequence: CASSFFRTSGGADDEQFF. CDR3 bases: TGTGCCAGCAGTTTTTTTAGGACTAGCGGGGGGGCAGACGATGAGCAGTTCTTC.

This clonotype was recorded at least ten times. This chain uses TRBV10-3 with TRBJ1-1; TRBD1 matches 10 bases. From germline, CDR1 is ENHRY and CDR2 SYGVKD. The V gene end was trimmed by 6 bases and the J gene end by 1 base; junction bases not matched to a gene: 2. The CDR3 extends over 14 amino acids. CDR3 nucleotide sequence: TGTGCCATCAGCCGGGACAGGGGGAACACTGAAGCTTTCTTT. Protein sequence: CAISRDRGNTEAFF.

As regards this clonotype: One base away lies a much larger clone, so this may be a sequencing read error. This chain joins TRBV4-1 and TRBJ2-5, with D tentatively TRBD2 (5 bases). There are 16 residues in the CDR3. Between the trimmed V and J ends, which lost 11 bases and 1 base, there was a span of 23 bases. Germline V lookup: CDR1 MGHRA, CDR2 YSYEKL. CDR3 nucleotide sequence: TGCGCCGGCAAGAGAGAGGCGGGCCGCCTCCAAGAGACCCAGTACTTC. Its translation: CAGKREAGRLQETQYF.

A few counts support this clonotype. The genes are TRBV20-1 and TRBJ2-7; D may be TRBD1 (5 bases). The CDR3 length is 15 residues. Germline V gene lookup returns CDR1 DFQATT and CDR2 SNEGSKA (reference sequence). Trimming took 6 bases from V and 0 from J, leaving 18 bases between them. Here the CDR3 reads CSAENGVGDSYEQYF. The CDR3, as DNA: TGCAGTGCCGAAAATGGGGTAGGGGACTCCTACGAGCAGTACTTC.

This clonotype was seen only once. The V call is TRBV15, the J call TRBJ2-1, with TRBD2 matching over 15 bases. V gave up 5 bases and J gave up 6 bases; unmatched junction bases: 5. The CDR3 contains 16 residues. Germline CDR1 and CDR2: LNHNV and YYDKDF (reference sequence). The chain's CDR3 is CATSRRTSGGANEQFF. As DNA, the CDR3 is TGTGCCACCAGCCGGCGGACTAGCGGGGGGGCCAATGAGCAGTTCTTC.

This clonotype was observed a few times. The chain combines TRBV5-5 with TRBJ1-5, with a weak D call TRBD1 (6 bases). Germline values: CDR1 SGHKS, CDR2 YYEKEE (reference sequence). The CDR3 covers 17 residues. Trimming took off 0 bases at V and 0 bases at J, with 13 bases between the two ends. The CDR3 reads CASSLVHGGHSNQPQHF. CDR3 bases: TGTGCCAGCAGCTTGGTTCACGGGGGGCATAGCAATCAGCCCCAGCATTTT.

There are many counts of this clonotype. The gene calls are TRBV20-1 and TRBJ2-1, with 10 positions matching TRBD2. CDR1 and CDR2 (germline): DFQATT, SNEGSKA (reference sequence). Germline trimming cut 6 bases from V and 2 bases from J; bases unmatched to any gene: 4. This CDR3 has 14 amino acids. CDR3 sequence: CSAGTSDAYNEQFF. The CDR3 DNA reads TGCAGTGCGGGGACTAGCGATGCCTACAATGAGCAGTTCTTC.

V usage is TRBV19 and J usage is TRBJ1-2, with D unresolved. Between the trimmed V and J ends, which lost 4 bases and 3 bases, there was a span of 12 bases. Per the germline V gene, CDR1 is LNHDA and CDR2 is SQIVND (reference sequence). This CDR3 has 14 residues. CDR3 nucleotide sequence: TGTGCCAGTAGTAAAGGCCGGGGAGACTATGGCTACACCTTC. It codes for CASSKGRGDYGYTF. The full variable domain, rest sourced from reference TRBV19 and TRBJ1-2, is DGGITQSPKYLFRKEGQNVTLSCEQNLNHDAMYWYRQDPGQGLRLIYYSQIVNDFQKGDIAEGYSVSREKKESFPLTVTSAQKNPTAFYLCASSKGRGDYGYTFGSGTRLTVV.

Regarding this clonotype: A much larger clone differs by one base, so this may be a read error. This chain uses TRBV7-9 with TRBJ1-4; maybe TRBD1 (6 bases). The CDR3 is 15 amino acids. Germline V gene sequence: CDR1 SEHNR, CDR2 FQNEAQ (reference sequence). Trimming shortened V by 7 bases and J by 0 bases, and 12 bases separated the two germline ends. DNA of the CDR3: TGTGCCAGCAACTTGGACAGTGCAACTAATGAAAAACTGTTTTTT. It codes for CASNLDSATNEKLFF.

The table lists this clonotype with a few counts. The rearrangement joins TRBV2 to TRBJ1-6; D ambiguous. Per the germline V gene, CDR1 is SNHLY and CDR2 is FYNNEI. The CDR3 is made up of 12 amino acids. V lost 6 bases and J 13 bases, leaving 13 bases between the germline ends. In nucleotides, the CDR3 is TGTGCCAGCAGCGTGGACGGCGCTCCCCTCCACTTT. Its protein product is CASSVDGAPLHF.

This clonotype was counted between two and nine times. The chain has TRBV19 and TRBJ1-3, with D perhaps matching TRBD1 (5 bases). Germline V gene data show CDR1 as LNHDA and CDR2 as SQIVND (reference sequence). V shed 2 bases and J shed 0 bases, with 11 bases lying between them. The CDR3 is 16 residues long. CDR3 in amino acids: CASSIPPGSSGNTIYF. In nucleotides, the CDR3 is TGTGCCAGTAGTATACCTCCAGGGAGCTCTGGAAACACCATATATTTT.